These T cell receptor beta chains were read from a single sample in a study of OX40 agonist ivuxolimab in advanced cancers. Clones were sequenced by immunoSEQ multiplex PCR, and TCRdb holds only the in-frame ones, with some missing. The sample lists some 63,000 clones, 85% to 95% occurring once. Sequenced material: CD4+ or CD8+ T cells sorted from blood, taken in a trial of the OX40 agonist ivuxolimab. The receptors here all came from an adult with an advanced solid tumor such as melanoma, head and neck, liver or kidney cancer. Both conserved end residues are part of each CDR3.

cdr3_length: 12
v_call: TRBV25-1
j_call: TRBJ2-2
cdr3_aa: CASSGGDGELFF

cdr3_length: 13
v_call: TRBV7-8
j_call: TRBJ1-2
cdr3_aa: CASSPASNYGYTF

cdr3_length: 14
v_call: TRBV4-1
j_call: TRBJ1-1
cdr3_aa: CASSQGGAWTEAFF

cdr3_length: 16
v_call: TRBV6-6
j_call: TRBJ2-3
cdr3_aa: CASSFLTSGGTDTQYF

cdr3_length: 11
v_call: TRBV13
j_call: TRBJ2-1
cdr3_aa: CASSVRDEQFF

cdr3_length: 16
v_call: TRBV27
j_call: TRBJ2-3
cdr3_aa: CASSSPGLDPIDTQYF

cdr3_length: 13
v_call: TRBV6-6
j_call: TRBJ1-4
cdr3_aa: CASKQYANEKLFF

cdr3_length: 13
v_call: TRBV2
j_call: TRBJ2-3
cdr3_aa: CASSGSGIDTQYF

cdr3_length: 11
v_call: TRBV27
j_call: TRBJ2-1
cdr3_aa: CASSLGDEQFF

cdr3_length: 17
v_call: TRBV11-2
j_call: TRBJ1-4
cdr3_aa: CASSPRATGADNEKLFF

cdr3_length: 13
v_call: TRBV7-9
j_call: TRBJ1-1
cdr3_aa: CASSLQSYTEAFF

cdr3_length: 15
v_call: TRBV5-6
j_call: TRBJ2-7
cdr3_aa: CASSLGQRERYEQYF

cdr3_length: 12
v_call: TRBV28
j_call: TRBJ2-7
cdr3_aa: CASSSGGSEQYF

cdr3_length: 15
v_call: TRBV4-1
j_call: TRBJ2-5
cdr3_aa: CASSQDYRVGETQYF

cdr3_length: 15
v_call: TRBV6-5
j_call: TRBJ1-5
cdr3_aa: CASSLPGQGGQPQHF

cdr3_length: 15
v_call: TRBV6-6
j_call: TRBJ2-7
cdr3_aa: CASSYNGVTSGEQYF

cdr3_length: 16
v_call: TRBV9
j_call: TRBJ2-3
cdr3_aa: CASSVGQGLGTDTQYF

cdr3_length: 13
v_call: TRBV5-6
j_call: TRBJ1-4
cdr3_aa: CASSGGAVEKLFF

cdr3_length: 16
v_call: TRBV5-6
j_call: TRBJ1-2
cdr3_aa: CASSLAVWEKGYGYTF

cdr3_length: 15
v_call: TRBV6-6
j_call: TRBJ2-5
cdr3_aa: CASSYTTLGGETQYF

cdr3_length: 14
v_call: TRBV6-5
j_call: TRBJ2-7
cdr3_aa: CASSFPGQGYEQYF

cdr3_length: 15
v_call: TRBV9
j_call: TRBJ2-1
cdr3_aa: CASSAPISGMNEQFF

cdr3_length: 12
v_call: TRBV13
j_call: TRBJ1-2
cdr3_aa: CASSADGDGYTF

cdr3_length: 16
v_call: TRBV27
j_call: TRBJ1-5
cdr3_aa: CASSFTQGLGNQPQHF

cdr3_length: 15
v_call: TRBV4-2
j_call: TRBJ1-5
cdr3_aa: CASSQGRGSNQPQHF

cdr3_length: 14
v_call: TRBV27
j_call: TRBJ2-1
cdr3_aa: CASAPVSSYNEQFF